These T cell receptor beta chains were read from a single sample in a study of T cells in Graves' hyperthyroidism and ophthalmopathy. TCRdb recomputed calls from the multiplex PCR reads with MiXCR, one row per CDR3 protein. The sample lists 300,000 to 500,000 distinct CDR3 sequences, roughly an eighth occurring once. Sequencing was done on a sample of blood. Receptor source: a man aged 45-65 years with Graves' ophthalmopathy. Each CDR3 is given with its conserved first and last residue. The order of the fields is D gene, V gene, J gene, clone size, CDR3 protein, CDR3 DNA. D genes are given only for firm matches. Clone sizes are given selectively: once, few, many, or a class where the clone is expanded.

.,TRBV9,TRBJ2-1,.,CASSVELRDTAHNGQFF,TGTGCCAGCAGCGTAGAGTTAAGGGACACGGCCCACAATGGGCAGTTCTTC
TRBD2,TRBV18,TRBJ2-3,few,CASSPVFTSGSPDTQYF,TGTGCCAGCTCACCAGTTTTTACTAGCGGGAGTCCAGATACGCAGTATTTT
.,TRBV3-1,TRBJ2-3,.,CASSQASKRVQYF,TGTGCCAGCAGCCAAGCTTCTAAGCGAGTGCAGTATTTT
TRBD1,TRBV19,TRBJ2-7,.,CASSIGTGTYEQYF,TGTGCCAGTAGTATTGGGACAGGTACCTACGAGCAGTACTTC
.,TRBV18,TRBJ2-5,many,CASSPREETQETQYF,TGTGCCAGCTCACCACGGGAGGAAACCCAAGAGACCCAGTACTTC
.,TRBV14,TRBJ2-3,few,CASSQVIADTQYF,TGTGCCAGCAGCCAAGTGATTGCAGATACGCAGTATTTT
.,TRBV11-3,TRBJ2-1,many,CASSLDPWGSSDEQFF,TGTGCCAGCAGCTTAGATCCTTGGGGGAGCTCGGATGAGCAGTTCTTC
.,TRBV12-3/TRBV12-4,TRBJ2-2,many,CASSFGRLNTGELFF,TGTGCCAGCAGTTTTGGCAGACTGAACACCGGGGAGCTGTTTTTT
.,TRBV10-2,TRBJ2-2,few,CASSERGGGTGELFF,TGCGCCAGCAGTGAGAGGGGGGGCGGCACCGGGGAGCTGTTTTTT
.,TRBV6-2/TRBV6-3,TRBJ2-6,once,CASSYYPGGSGANVLTF,TGTGCCAGCAGTTACTACCCCGGGGGAAGTGGGGCCAACGTCCTGACTTTC
TRBD2,TRBV20-1,TRBJ2-1,many,CSVWTSGGDSYNEQFF,TGCAGTGTATGGACTAGCGGGGGAGATTCCTACAATGAGCAGTTCTTC
TRBD1,TRBV4-1,TRBJ2-3,few,CASSQQDRASDTQYF,TGCGCCAGCAGCCAACAGGACAGGGCTTCGGATACGCAGTATTTT
.,TRBV12-3/TRBV12-4,TRBJ1-1,.,CATHAVLNTEAFF,TGTGCCACCCACGCGGTTTTGAACACTGAAGCTTTCTTT
.,TRBV19,TRBJ2-5,many,CASSTRGETQYF,TGTGCCAGTAGTACTAGGGGGGAGACCCAGTACTTC
TRBD2,TRBV5-1,TRBJ2-2,many,CASSPGLAGGPSGGELFF,TGCGCCAGCAGCCCGGGACTAGCGGGAGGCCCGTCTGGCGGGGAGCTGTTTTTT
.,TRBV4-2,TRBJ2-7,.,CASSQESSGLSYEQYF,TGTGCCAGCAGCCAAGAATCCTCGGGCCTCTCCTACGAGCAGTACTTC
.,TRBV20-1,TRBJ2-1,many,CSARDLLANNEQFF,TGCAGTGCTAGAGATCTCCTAGCGAACAATGAGCAGTTCTTC
TRBD2,TRBV11-2,TRBJ2-1,many,CASSLTLLAGKYNEQFF,TGTGCCAGCAGCTTAACGCTCCTAGCGGGAAAGTACAATGAGCAGTTCTTC
.,TRBV5-1,TRBJ2-1,many,CASSPLVGASEQFF,TGCGCCAGCAGCCCTCTCGTGGGGGCTAGTGAGCAGTTCTTC
TRBD1,TRBV20-1,TRBJ2-7,few,CSARGDRVYEQYF,TGCAGTGCTAGGGGTGACAGGGTCTACGAGCAGTACTTC
TRBD1,TRBV7-9,TRBJ2-7,many,CASSSAGTGVYEQYF,TGTGCCAGCAGCTCCGCCGGGACAGGGGTTTACGAGCAGTACTTC
.,TRBV28,TRBJ2-1,many,CASSFVYNEQFF,TGTGCCAGCAGTTTTGTTTACAATGAGCAGTTCTTC
TRBD2,TRBV11-2,TRBJ2-5,many,CASSLAAGGWETQYF,TGTGCCAGCAGCTTGGCGGCGGGAGGGTGGGAGACCCAGTACTTC
.,TRBV12-3/TRBV12-4,TRBJ1-2,many,CASSPQGANYGYTF,TGTGCCAGCAGTCCTCAGGGAGCTAACTATGGCTACACCTTC
.,TRBV10-3,TRBJ2-7,.,CAVGEGPETQYEQYF,TGTGCCGTCGGTGAAGGACCCGAAACGCAATACGAGCAGTACTTC
TRBD2,TRBV12-3/TRBV12-4,TRBJ2-1,.,CASSSRLAGRNEQFF,TGTGCCAGCAGTTCCAGACTAGCGGGCCGCAATGAGCAGTTCTTC
.,TRBV3-1,TRBJ2-3,few,CASSQGMNSYSAGTQYF,TGTGCCAGCAGCCAAGGAATGAATAGCTACTCGGCTGGTACGCAGTATTTT